These 12 T cell receptor beta chains came from one sample sequenced in a study of T cell changes during pregnancy in multiple sclerosis. Libraries were prepared by immunoSEQ multiplex PCR; TCRdb keeps only in-frame clonotypes and omits some of them. The table lists some 45,000 clones, about 90% of them singletons. The sample here was CD4+ T cells from peripheral blood mononuclear cells, taken after pregnancy. These receptor sequences come from a female donor with multiple sclerosis, enrolled in a pregnancy study.

This clone was picked up one time. V gene TRBV2 combines with J gene TRBJ2-7; D not resolved. Germline values: CDR1 SNHLY, CDR2 FYNNEI. V was trimmed by 6 bases and J by 2 bases, leaving 17 bases between them. This CDR3 is built from 15 residues. CDR3: CASSPRPMGTYEQYF. The CDR3 DNA reads TGTGCCAGCAGCCCCAGGCCGATGGGTACCTACGAGCAGTACTTC.

About this clone itself: This may be a read error, as it is one base from a much larger clone. The V gene is TRBV5-1, the J gene TRBJ2-5; unclear D gene. Germline CDR1 reads SGHRS; CDR2 reads YFSETQ. The CDR3 has 13 residues. The CDR3 sequence is CASAALSQEAQYF. The CDR3 DNA reads as TGCGCCAGCGCCGCCTTGAGCCAAGAGGCCCAGTACTTC.

The V and J genes are TRBV5-5 and TRBJ1-2; TRBD1 is a possible D gene (5 bases). CDR1 is SGHKS, CDR2 YYEKEE, per germline (reference sequence). V lost 3 bases, J lost 5 bases, and 17 bases lay in between. CDR3 length: 15 residues. CDR3 amino acids: CASSSLGQGVYGYTF. The CDR3 nucleotides read TGTGCCAGCAGCTCACTCGGCCAGGGTGTTTATGGCTACACCTTC.

The chain combines TRBV19 with TRBJ2-7, with TRBD1 as a possible D gene (6 bases). Germline V gene data show CDR1 as LNHDA and CDR2 as SQIVND (reference sequence). CDR3 size: 14 residues. The V gene lost 3 bases and the J gene lost 6 bases, with 15 bases spanning the gap. In nucleotides, the CDR3 is TGTGCCAGTAGTATCGAGACAGGACGAGGCGAGCAGTACTTC. Its protein product is CASSIETGRGEQYF. Looking up the rest from reference TRBV19 and TRBJ2-7 gives the full variable domain: DGGITQSPKYLFRKEGQNVTLSCEQNLNHDAMYWYRQDPGQGLRLIYYSQIVNDFQKGDIAEGYSVSREKKESFPLTVTSAQKNPTAFYLCASSIETGRGEQYFGPGTRLTVT.

The chain links TRBV5-1 to TRBJ1-1; D is possibly TRBD1 (6 bases). CDR1 and CDR2 (germline): SGHRS, YFSETQ. CDR3 length: 14 amino acids. V lost 4 bases and J lost 1, with 11 bases in between. The CDR3 loop is CASSALQGNTEAFF. The CDR3 coding sequence is TGCGCCAGCAGCGCCTTACAGGGGAACACTGAAGCTTTCTTT.

CDR3 coding DNA: TGTGCCAGCACCTACATGAGGGGGCCCCCGGGGTTGGCTTTCTTT. It is translated as CASTYMRGPPGLAFF. The V call is TRBV6-5, the J call TRBJ1-1, with TRBD1 identical over 7 bases. The CDR3 runs to 15 residues. The J segment lost 11 bases and the V segment lost 7 bases, leaving 19 bases of the junction unmatched. Looked up from germline, CDR1 is MNHEY and CDR2 is SVGAGI.

This clone was counted between two and nine times. The chain combines TRBV27 with TRBJ1-5, with D possibly being TRBD1 (5 bases). CDR1 and CDR2 from the germline V gene are MNHEY and SMNVEV (reference sequence). The CDR3 has 12 residues. V lost 5 bases to trimming and J lost 8 bases, with 10 bases between them. The CDR3 sequence: CASSRRGEPQHF. CDR3 nucleotide sequence: TGTGCCAGCAGTCGTAGGGGCGAGCCCCAGCATTTT.

The V gene is TRBV29-1, the J gene TRBJ2-5; D uncertain. This CDR3 is 16 amino acids long. The ends were cut back, 4 bases at V and 5 bases at J, with 23 bases in the middle. Germline V gene lookup returns CDR1 SQVTM and CDR2 ANQGSEA. In DNA, the CDR3 is TGCAGCGTTGCCCCCCGGGTAGGAACGTCACGGGAGACCCAGTACTTC. This codes for CSVAPRVGTSRETQYF.

This chain uses TRBV4-3 with TRBJ2-2, with 7 bases matching TRBD2. CDR1 and CDR2 (germline): LGHNA, YSLEER. The V segment lost 0 bases and the J segment 7 bases; nucleotides outside the gene matches: 17. This CDR3 contains 19 residues. The CDR3 spells CASSQEPTSRGWGGGELFF. Written as DNA, the CDR3 is TGCGCCAGCAGCCAAGAACCCACGAGCCGGGGATGGGGGGGCGGGGAGCTGTTTTTT.

The chain couples TRBV27 to TRBJ1-5; D remains unclear. Germline V gene data show CDR1 as MNHEY and CDR2 as SMNVEV (reference sequence). Trimming removed 6 bases at V and 9 bases at J, with 6 bases between. CDR3 length: 10 residues. CDR3 in DNA: TGTGCCAGCAGGGGAGGGCCCCAGCATTTT. This encodes CASRGGPQHF.

The J gene is TRBJ1-1, the V gene TRBV7-9; D gene uncertain. The CDR3 consists of 13 residues. Germline CDR1 reads SEHNR; CDR2 reads FQNEAQ (reference sequence). V lost 3 bases to trimming and J lost 1 base, with 6 bases between them. In DNA form, the CDR3 reads TGTGCCAGCAGCTTTATATGGAACACTGAAGCTTTCTTT. It is translated as CASSFIWNTEAFF.

This clone occurred once. The rearrangement links TRBV15 to TRBJ2-6; 10 nucleotides align to TRBD1. The CDR3 sequence is 17 residues long. Germline-derived CDR1 and CDR2 are LNHNV and YYDKDF (reference sequence). J lost 2 bases, V lost 8 bases, and 9 bases had no gene match. The CDR3 is CATLRDRGIPGANVLTF. In DNA form, the CDR3 reads TGTGCCACCCTCCGGGACAGGGGAATCCCTGGGGCCAACGTCCTGACTTTC.